These 10 T cell receptor beta chains were sequenced from one sample in a study of blood T cells in healthy people across ages. For the second PCR, which ran for 7 to 11 cycles, a sample-barcoded 5' primer and a J-beta primer mix were used. TCRdb re-called the 5' RACE reads with MiXCR, one entry per CDR3 protein. The sample yields hundreds of thousands of distinct CDR3 sequences, around 62% seen once. Sample: blood. Source of these receptors: a young man in good health.

This clonotype appeared a single time. This chain uses TRBV4-1 with TRBJ2-6; D ambiguous. The CDR3 length is 14 residues. The ends were cut back, 2 bases at V and 3 bases at J, with 5 bases in the middle. Germline-derived CDR1 and CDR2 are MGHRA and YSYEKL. CDR3 region: CASSQPFGANVLTF. The CDR3 nucleotides read TGCGCCAGCAGCCAACCGTTTGGGGCCAACGTCCTGACTTTC.

This rearrangement joins TRBV6-2 or TRBV6-3 to TRBJ1-5; D gene unclear. Trimming took 5 bases from V and 6 from J, leaving 11 bases between them. The CDR3 sequence is 13 residues long. The germline V gene encodes CDR1 MNHEY and CDR2 SVGEGT. CDR3 residues: CASSRSWGQPQHF. The CDR3 coding sequence is TGTGCCAGCAGTAGAAGTTGGGGTCAGCCCCAGCATTTT.

The CDR3 protein is CATSRVQDGTDTQYF. The CDR3 DNA follows: TGTGCCACCAGCAGAGTGCAGGACGGCACAGATACGCAGTATTTT. The rearrangement joins TRBV15 to TRBJ2-3; D unclear. V gave up 1 base and J gave up 1 base, with 9 bases separating them. The CDR3 length is 15 residues. Germline V CDR1 and CDR2: LNHNV, YYDKDF (reference sequence).

The chain recombines TRBV2 with TRBJ2-4; D may match TRBD1 or TRBD2 (5 bases each). V was clipped by 7 bases and J by 7 bases, with 17 bases between them. The CDR3 runs 14 residues. CDR1 and CDR2 from the germline V gene are SNHLY and FYNNEI. The CDR3 reads CASTASGPQNIQYF. The CDR3 DNA reads as TGTGCCAGCACCGCCTCGGGGCCGCAGAACATTCAGTACTTC.

The chain carries TRBV20-1 and TRBJ2-1, with D possibly matching TRBD1 (5 bases). This CDR3 region has 15 residues. CDR1 and CDR2 (germline): DFQATT, SNEGSKA (reference sequence). Trimming shortened V by 2 bases and J by 9 bases, and 20 bases separated the two germline ends. Here the CDR3 DNA reads TGCAGTGCTAGAAGGCAGGGTGGTCATATCGGTGAGCAGTTCTTC. It yields the protein CSARRQGGHIGEQFF.

To note about this clonotype: A much bigger clone sits one base away, suggesting this may be a read error. The V and J genes are TRBV6-5 and TRBJ2-1, with D unresolved. The last part of the DNA fits TRBJ2-7 better; the J call may be wrong. The CDR3 is made up of 12 amino acids. Germline V lookup: CDR1 MNHEY, CDR2 SVGAGI. Written as DNA, the CDR3 is TGTGCCAGCAGTTACCCGGGCTACGAGCAGTACTTC. This translates into CASSYPGYEQYF.

Here the CDR3 DNA reads TGTGCCAGCAGCCCGAGCGGGCTAGCGGGGGGAAGTACGCAGTATTTT. This encodes CASSPSGLAGGSTQYF. The chain recombines TRBV7-2 with TRBJ2-3; 11 bases are a match to TRBD2. The V gene's germline CDR1 is SGHTA and CDR2 FQGNSA. This CDR3 is built from 16 residues. J was trimmed by 8 bases and V by 5 bases; bases with no gene match: 12.

This chain joins TRBV4-2 and TRBJ2-3; TRBD2 agrees at 16 bases. The CDR3 sequence is 17 residues long. The germline V gene encodes CDR1 LGHNA and CDR2 YNFKEQ. Trimming cost V 0 bases and J 14 bases; bases outside gene matches: 11. The CDR3 protein is CASSQDGFGTSGGVGYF. The CDR3 nucleotides read TGTGCCAGCAGCCAAGATGGATTTGGGACTAGCGGGGGGGTGGGGTATTTT.

In regard to this clonotype: At one end, the junction sequence differs from germline, possibly due to a read error. The chain uses TRBV6-2 or TRBV6-3 and TRBJ2-3, with D possibly matching TRBD2 (5 bases). Germline values: CDR1 MNHEY, CDR2 SVGEGT. The CDR3 is 15 residues long. The CDR3 nucleotides read TGTGCCAACAGTTATACGGACTCACGCACAGATACGCAGTATTTT. Translating gives CANSYTDSRTDTQYF.

CDR3 amino acids: CASRHDSIYEQYF. CDR3 coding DNA: TGTGCCAGCAGGCACGACAGTATCTACGAGCAGTACTTC. This sequence joins TRBV6-2 or TRBV6-3 and TRBJ2-7; D perhaps matches TRBD1 (5 bases). Germline CDR1 is MNHEY and CDR2 is SVGEGT. With 6 bases removed from V and 3 bases from J, the gap between germline ends came to 12 bases. This CDR3 region has 13 residues.